Below, one T cell receptor beta chain is given with its context. Deep-level settings were used for running the assay. Assay: immunoSEQ multiplex PCR; the TCRdb copy retains only in-frame clones and omits some. This table has 1,500,000 or so clones, 98% to 99% appearing once. These data originate in a study of shared clonotypes between healthy human individuals. In germline, CDR1 is LNHDA, CDR2 SQIVND (reference sequence). The CDR3 consists of 13 residues. The V end lost 0 bases, the J end lost 11 bases, and 11 bases lay between the germline ends. Donors, healthy HIV-negative adults, lacked recent acute infections or vaccinations.

The J gene is TRBJ2-1, the V gene TRBV19, with D possibly matching TRBD1 (6 bases). The origin of this receptor is a man aged 25 to 40 in good health. Material: naive CD4+ T cells sorted from blood. Indicated subset: CD45RA+ positively selected. As DNA, the CDR3 is TGTGCCAGTAGTATAGACCGGGACAAAAAGCAGTTCTTC. Translation gives CASSIDRDKKQFF.